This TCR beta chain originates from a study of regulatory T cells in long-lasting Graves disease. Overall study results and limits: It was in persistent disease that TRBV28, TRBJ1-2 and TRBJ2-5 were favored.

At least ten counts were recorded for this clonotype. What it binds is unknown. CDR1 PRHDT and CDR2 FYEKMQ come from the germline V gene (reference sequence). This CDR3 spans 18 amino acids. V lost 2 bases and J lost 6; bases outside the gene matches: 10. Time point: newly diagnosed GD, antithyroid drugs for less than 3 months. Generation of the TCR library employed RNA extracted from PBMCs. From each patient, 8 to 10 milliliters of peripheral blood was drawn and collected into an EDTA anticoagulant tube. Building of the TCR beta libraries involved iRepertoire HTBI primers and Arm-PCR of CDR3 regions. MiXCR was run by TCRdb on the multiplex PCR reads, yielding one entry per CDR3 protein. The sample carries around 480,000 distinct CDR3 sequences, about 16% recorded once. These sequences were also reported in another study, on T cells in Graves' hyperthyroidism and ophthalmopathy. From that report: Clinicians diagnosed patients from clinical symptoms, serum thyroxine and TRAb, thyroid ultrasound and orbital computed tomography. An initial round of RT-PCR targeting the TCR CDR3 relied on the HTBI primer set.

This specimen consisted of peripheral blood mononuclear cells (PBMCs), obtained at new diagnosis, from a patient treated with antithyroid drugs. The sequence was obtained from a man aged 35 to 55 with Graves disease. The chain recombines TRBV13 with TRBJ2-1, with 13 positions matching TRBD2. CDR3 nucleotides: TGTGCCAGCAGCTTATCCGGACTAGCGGGAGATATGGGCAATGAGCAGTTCTTC. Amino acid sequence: CASSLSGLAGDMGNEQFF.